Below, 8 T cell receptor beta chains from the same sample are listed, as sequenced in a study of blood T cell repertoires in COVID-19. Profiled with immunoSEQ multiplex PCR; TCRdb holds only in-frame clones, not every one. The sample includes about 210,000 clones, around 86% seen only once; the top ten take about 8.9%. Sequenced sample: PBMCs or T cells enriched from blood (not recorded which). The source is a woman in her forties or fifties with acute COVID-19.

This clone was seen only a few times. This chain uses TRBV28 with TRBJ2-7, with TRBD1 as a possible D gene (6 bases). The CDR3 loop spans 15 amino acids. Germline V gene sequence: CDR1 MDHEN, CDR2 SYDVKM. The V and J ends lost 6 bases and 0 bases respectively, with 15 bases between them. The CDR3 nucleotides read TGTGCCAGCAGGCATCCAGGGGACGGCTCCTACGAGCAGTACTTC. Translation gives CASRHPGDGSYEQYF. The full variable domain, in which reference TRBV28 and TRBJ2-7 provide the parts outside the CDR3, is DVKVTQSSRYLVKRTGEKVFLECVQDMDHENMFWYRQDPGLGLRLIYFSYDVKMKEKGDIPEGYSVSREKKERFSLILESASTNQTSMYLCASRHPGDGSYEQYFGPGTRLTVT.

The rearrangement uses TRBV20-1 and TRBJ1-1, with unresolved D. From germline, CDR1 is DFQATT and CDR2 SNEGSKA (reference sequence). This CDR3 region has 11 residues. V was pared by 6 bases and J by 10 bases, with 15 bases between. Here the CDR3 reads CSAGPVAGAFF. CDR3 DNA sequence: TGCAGTGCCGGCCCGGTAGCGGGAGCTTTCTTT.

CDR3 region: CSGRLAGGPLPQYF. CDR3 DNA: TGCAGCGGTAGACTAGCGGGAGGGCCCCTCCCGCAGTATTTT. The J gene is TRBJ2-3, the V gene TRBV29-1; the match to TRBD2 covers 14 bases. The CDR3 has 14 residues. With 7 bases clipped from V and 10 bases from J, the junction kept 10 bases outside the gene matches. Germline V CDR1 and CDR2: SQVTM, ANQGSEA.

The chain recombines TRBV7-2 with TRBJ1-3, with D perhaps matching TRBD1 (5 bases). Germline V gives CDR1 SGHTA, CDR2 FQGNSA. Trimming pared 5 bases from V and 4 bases from J, leaving 9 bases between. This CDR3 spans 13 amino acids. CDR3 nucleotides: TGTGCCAGCAGCGAGTACAGGGGAAACACCATATATTTT. It encodes CASSEYRGNTIYF.

This rearrangement joins TRBV7-2 to TRBJ2-1, with D uncertain. This CDR3 is built from 14 residues. Germline-derived CDR1 and CDR2 are SGHTA and FQGNSA. The V end lost 1 base, the J end lost 6 bases, and 10 bases lay between the germline ends. The CDR3 DNA follows: TGTGCCAGCAGCTTAGGCTTTTCTATCAATGAGCAGTTCTTC. This translates into CASSLGFSINEQFF. The full variable domain, in which reference TRBV7-2 and TRBJ2-1 provide the parts outside the CDR3, is GAGVSQSPSNKVTEKGKDVELRCDPISGHTALYWYRQSLGQGLEFLIYFQGNSAPDKSGLPSDRFSAERTGGSVSTLTIQRTQQEDSAVYLCASSLGFSINEQFFGPGTRLTVL.

The V and J genes are TRBV25-1 and TRBJ1-3; no definite D call. V was trimmed by 1 base and J by 0 bases, leaving 13 bases between them. The CDR3 is 17 amino acids. Germline loops: CDR1 MGHDK, CDR2 SYGVNS. The CDR3 is CASSEFHSSTSGNTIYF. The CDR3 coding sequence is TGTGCCAGCAGTGAATTCCATTCCAGTACCTCTGGAAACACCATATATTTT.

The chain carries TRBV28 and TRBJ1-5; D remains ambiguous. Trimming left V 7 bases short and J 0 bases short, with 19 bases between. The CDR3 is made up of 17 amino acids. Germline lookup yields CDR1 MDHEN and CDR2 SYDVKM. The CDR3 sequence: CASIPGIRWDSNQPQHF. DNA for the CDR3: TGTGCCAGCATCCCGGGAATCCGGTGGGATAGCAATCAGCCCCAGCATTTT. Using reference TRBV28 and TRBJ1-5 for the parts outside the CDR3, the full variable domain is DVKVTQSSRYLVKRTGEKVFLECVQDMDHENMFWYRQDPGLGLRLIYFSYDVKMKEKGDIPEGYSVSREKKERFSLILESASTNQTSMYLCASIPGIRWDSNQPQHFGDGTRLSIL.

The chain carries TRBV28 and TRBJ2-7; TRBD2 matches 8 bases. Trimming cost V 6 bases and J 2 bases; bases outside gene matches: 9. The CDR3 loop spans 15 amino acids. Germline V CDR1 and CDR2: MDHEN, SYDVKM. CDR3 sequence: CASRNSGGPPYEQYF. In nucleotides, the CDR3 is TGTGCCAGCAGGAACAGCGGGGGTCCTCCCTACGAGCAGTACTTC.